This record covers a single T cell receptor beta chain. This sample is part of a study of blood T cell repertoires in COVID-19. Overall study: Some COVID-19 samples were acute and others convalescent; all came from the United States, Italy and Spain. T cells, B-cell-depleted T cells, or PBMCs supplied cDNA or gDNA.

Authors' analysis steps: Counts of nucleated cells, estimated from reference gene primer amplification, were obtained. Profiling relied on immunoSEQ multiplex PCR, and the TCRdb table lists in-frame clones only, not all of them. Clonal size and the V and J genes are those of that table, whereas D and trimming came from the DNA. The repertoire consists of 35,000 to 55,000 clones, with roughly nine tenths occurring once and the leading ten covering 19%. The CDR3 is 15 amino acids. From germline, CDR1 is MNHEY and CDR2 SVGAGI. Trimming pared 0 bases from V and 1 base from J, leaving 9 bases between. Sequenced: peripheral blood. This chain links TRBV6-5 with TRBJ1-1; TRBD1 might be the D (6 bases). The receptor was derived from a man aged 65 to 79 with active COVID-19. In DNA, the CDR3 is TGTGCCAGCAGTTACTCCAGGGGCGCGAACACTGAAGCTTTCTTT. It specifies CASSYSRGANTEAFF.